This TCR beta chain stems from a study of cytomegalovirus exposure and HLA in healthy donors. The PCR contained 60 Vbeta and 13 Jbeta primers. Data came from immunoSEQ multiplex PCR; TCRdb stores just in-frame clones and leaves some out. The sample yields about 140,000 clones, almost 85% seen once. Germline CDR1 and CDR2: LNHDA and SQIVND (reference sequence). The V segment lost 7 bases and the J segment 3 bases; nucleotides outside the gene matches: 13. CDR3 length: 16 amino acids. Sequencing was performed on PBMCs. The chain recombines TRBV19 with TRBJ2-5; 8 positions agree with TRBD2. The receptor was derived from a young man in good health and CMV-seropositive. The CDR3 here is CASKGWGKAGEETQYF. CDR3 DNA sequence: TGTGCCAGTAAAGGGTGGGGGAAAGCGGGGGAAGAGACCCAGTACTTC. The full variable domain, rest sourced from reference TRBV19 and TRBJ2-5, is DGGITQSPKYLFRKEGQNVTLSCEQNLNHDAMYWYRQDPGQGLRLIYYSQIVNDFQKGDIAEGYSVSREKKESFPLTVTSAQKNPTAFYLCASKGWGKAGEETQYFGPGTRLLVL.